These T cell receptor beta chains were read from a single sample in a study of T-cell reconstitution after alpha-beta-depleted transplantation in children. TCRdb re-called the PCR reads with MiXCR, one entry per CDR3 protein. The table records 240,000 or so distinct CDR3 sequences, roughly 8% of them present only once. Sequencing used PBMCs, mostly from graft donor cells, obtained 180 days after TCRalphabeta/CD19-depleted stem cell transplant. All receptors come from a male patient between 5 and 17 years old who had a stem cell transplant for acute lymphoblastic leukemia, so the T cells may come from the graft donor. CDR3s include the opening cysteine and the closing phenylalanine or tryptophan. A D gene is named only where the DNA matches it firmly. Clone size is not always given. Where it is, it says once, few, many or a class for expanded clones.

many	17	TRBV7-2	TRBJ2-3	.	CASSFSPWGSGTDTQYF	TGTGCCAGCAGCTTTTCCCCATGGGGGAGCGGCACAGATACGCAGTATTTT
many	14	TRBV15	TRBJ1-4	.	CATSIGGQGEKLFF	TGTGCCACCAGCATCGGGGGGCAGGGTGAAAAACTGTTTTTT
many	14	TRBV20-1	TRBJ1-5	TRBD1	CSATNHRGHQPQHF	TGCAGTGCAACTAACCACAGGGGGCATCAGCCCCAGCATTTT
.	14	TRBV12-3/TRBV12-4	TRBJ2-7	.	CASSLRGRDYEQYF	TGTGCCAGCAGCTTAAGGGGACGGGACTACGAGCAGTACTTC
.	17	TRBV28	TRBJ2-4	.	CASSLTLANLAKNIQYF	TGTGCCAGCAGTCTAACCTTGGCGAACCTAGCCAAAAACATTCAGTACTTC
many	17	TRBV14	TRBJ2-3	.	CASSFEGRDGLTDTQYF	TGTGCCAGCAGCTTTGAAGGCCGGGACGGGCTCACAGATACGCAGTATTTT
many	15	TRBV6-2/TRBV6-3	TRBJ2-7	.	CASSIRGRFTYEQYF	TGTGCCAGCAGTATTCGGGGCCGGTTTACCTACGAGCAGTACTTC
many	13	TRBV7-9	TRBJ2-1	.	CASSLAGGHEQFF	TGTGCCAGCAGCTTAGCGGGGGGGCATGAGCAGTTCTTC
many	15	TRBV3-1	TRBJ1-3	.	CASSRADPKGNTIYF	TGTGCCAGCAGCCGAGCTGACCCTAAGGGAAACACCATATATTTT
many	14	TRBV10-3	TRBJ2-7	.	CAISENRASYEQYF	TGTGCCATCAGTGAAAACAGGGCTTCCTACGAGCAGTACTTC
many	16	TRBV3-1	TRBJ2-3	TRBD2	CASSQKRGAITDTQYF	TGTGCCAGCAGCCAAAAGCGGGGGGCGATCACAGATACGCAGTATTTT
many	14	TRBV13	TRBJ1-1	.	CASSSGTLDAEAFF	TGTGCCAGCAGCTCCGGGACCTTAGACGCTGAAGCTTTCTTT